Listed here are 25 T cell receptor delta chains from one sample, sequenced in a study of gamma-delta chains in newborns, infants, children. TCRdb fed the reads to CATT. Found here are roughly 4,000 delta-chain clones, more than 0.55% of them singletons; the top ten hold approximately 19%. Sequencing was carried out using blood. All receptors come from a child who was a newborn, infant or young child, either healthy, febrile or measles-vaccinated (not recorded which).

This clone was observed a handful of times. The TCRdb protein, from a much larger clone, departs from this DNA's translation at residue 4, likely by read error; the protein shown derives from the DNA. The chain is built from TRDV2 and TRDJ3; TRDD3 aligns across 12 bases. V gave up 4 bases and J gave up 0 bases; unmatched junction bases: 9. Germline V lookup: CDR1 GEAIGNYY, CDR2 EKD. The CDR3 consists of 20 residues. CDR3 sequence: CACETWGIRRSSWDTRQMFF. CDR3 DNA: TGTGCCTGTGAAACCTGGGGGATACGCCGAAGCTCCTGGGACACCCGACAGATGTTTTTC.

This clone was recorded a few times. The TCRdb record carries a much larger clone's protein, which differs from this DNA's translation at residue 8; a read error is the likely cause, and the protein listed here is the DNA translation. The rearrangement uses TRDV2 and TRDJ3; no clear D gene. Per the germline V gene, CDR1 is GEAIGNYY and CDR2 is EKD. The CDR3 covers 16 residues. V shed 0 bases and J shed 2 bases, with 7 bases lying between them. DNA of the CDR3: TGTGCCTGTGACACCCCTAGCCCCTGGGACACCCGACAGATGTTTTTC. This encodes CACDTPSPWDTRQMFF.

Remarks on this clone: The protein in TCRdb stems from a much larger clone and differs at residue 16 from this DNA's translation, likely a read error; here the protein is translated from the DNA. The chain employs TRDV2 and TRDJ3, with a tentative D call TRDD3 (6 bases). The CDR3 covers 18 residues. Germline V CDR1 and CDR2: GEAIGNYY, EKD. The DNA for the CDR3 is TGTGCCTGTGACACCGGGGGACCTAGCTCCTGGGACACCCGACAGATATTTTTC. It translates to CACDTGGPSSWDTRQIFF.

Of note for this clone: A read error is possible here, since a much larger clone lies one base away. The same CDR3 is also encoded by other DNA sequences in this sample. The chain employs TRDV2 and TRDJ2; perhaps TRDD3 as D (5 bases). The CDR3 has 14 residues. CDR1 GEAIGNYY and CDR2 EKD come from the germline V gene. The CDR3 is CACDTGILTAQLFF. The CDR3 nucleotides are TGTGCCTGTGACACCGGGATTTTGACGGCACAACTCTTCTTT.

Concerning this clone: A far larger clone is just one base off, so this is likely a read error. Within the sample, other DNA sequences also encode this same CDR3. This chain connects TRDV2 to TRDJ3; TRDD3 matches at 10 bases. The CDR3 sequence is 17 residues long. Germline V gene lookup returns CDR1 GEAIGNYY and CDR2 EKD. The CDR3 region is CACDTGGYSWDTRQMFF. CDR3 nucleotide sequence: TGTGCCTGTGACACTGGGGGATACTCCTGGGACACCCGTCAGATGTTTTTC.

This clone rates as medium-sized. Only one base separates this from a far larger clonotype, so it likely reflects a read error. Within the sample, other DNA sequences also encode this same CDR3. The rearrangement links TRDV2 to TRDJ1; 8 nucleotides line up with TRDD3. The J segment lost 0 bases and the V segment lost 2 bases, leaving 1 base of the junction unmatched. The germline V gene has CDR1 GEAIGNYY and CDR2 EKD. The CDR3 runs 14 residues. The CDR3 coding sequence is TGTGCCTGTGACAAACTGGGGGACACCGATAAACTCATCTTT. Protein sequence: CACDKLGDTDKLIF.

With respect to this clone: A read error is likely here: a far larger clone is one base away. The rearrangement links TRDV2 to TRDJ3, with TRDD3 matching 13 bases. Germline CDR1 reads GEAIGNYY; CDR2 reads EKD. The length of the CDR3 is 19 residues. The CDR3 DNA sequence: TGTGCCCGTGACATACTGGGGGATACGAACTCCTGGGACACCCGACAGATGTTTTTC. It specifies CARDILGDTNSWDTRQMFF.

Worth noting for this clone: TCRdb pairs this DNA with a much larger clone's protein that differs at residue 15, likely a read error; the protein shown was translated from the DNA. The chain has TRDV2 and TRDJ3, with TRDD3 identical over 8 bases. The CDR3 loop spans 19 amino acids. CDR1 is GEAIGNYY and CDR2 is EKD in the germline V gene. Here the CDR3 DNA reads TGTGCCTGTGACACCGTACTGGGGGGAAGCTCCTGGGACACCCAACAGATGTTTTTC. This sequence encodes CACDTVLGGSSWDTQQMFF.

Regarding this clone: One base separates it from a far larger clone, so it is likely a read error. Other DNA sequences in this specimen translate into the identical CDR3. The chain combines TRDV2 with TRDJ3; TRDD3 aligns across 11 bases. Looked up from germline, CDR1 is GEAIGNYY and CDR2 is EKD. This CDR3 is 19 amino acids long. The CDR3 nucleotides read TGTGCCTGCGACACCGTACTGGGGGATAGCTCCTGGGACACCCGACAGATGTTTTTC. Protein product: CACDTVLGDSSWDTRQMFF.

This clone was seen a few times. This is likely an artifact of a read error, given a far larger clone one base away. This sample also contains other DNA sequences that code for the same CDR3. The V call is TRDV2, the J call TRDJ2; D ambiguous. The CDR3 covers 15 residues. Germline V lookup: CDR1 GEAIGNYY, CDR2 EKD. CDR3 DNA: TGTGCCTGTGACACCAAGAGGTCTTTGACGGCACAACTCTTCTTT. It specifies CACDTKRSLTAQLFF.

As regards this clone: Since a much larger clone is just one base distant, this may be a read error. V and J are TRDV2 and TRDJ2; 9 bases line up with TRDD3. The CDR3 extends over 19 amino acids. V lost 3 bases, J lost 0 bases, and 13 bases stayed unmatched. The germline V gene encodes CDR1 GEAIGNYY and CDR2 EKD. The CDR3 loop is CACDPVLGDFFTLTAQLFF. The CDR3 DNA sequence: TGTGCCTGTGACCCCGTACTGGGGGACTTTTTCACTTTGACAGCACAACTCTTCTTT.

This clone was counted between two and nine times. This sequence is one base from a far larger clone and is likely a read error. The sample carries other DNA sequences with the same CDR3. CDR3 nucleotides: TGTGCCTGTGACACCTGGGGGATGACAGCACAGCTCTTCTTT. Residues: CACDTWGMTAQLFF. This chain links TRDV2 with TRDJ2, with TRDD3 matching over 8 bases. Germline V gives CDR1 GEAIGNYY, CDR2 EKD. The CDR3 length is 14 residues.

This clone was seen only a few times. With a much larger clone just one base away, this may be a read error. The same CDR3 also results from other DNA sequences found in this sample. The V and J genes are TRDV2 and TRDJ3; 13 nucleotides agree with TRDD3. Germline CDR1 GEAIGNYY, CDR2 EKD. This CDR3 spans 20 amino acids. The V and J ends lost 3 bases and 3 bases, in that order; junction bases with no gene match: 10. In nucleotides, the CDR3 is TGTGCCTGTGACGCCGTACTGGGGGATACGCTCGTCTGGGACACCCGACAGATGTTTTTC. This gives the protein CACDAVLGDTLVWDTRQMFF.

On this clone: This could be a read error, since a much larger clone is one nucleotide away. Distinct nucleotide sequences in the sample also encode this CDR3. The rearrangement links TRDV2 to TRDJ3; TRDD3 matches at 10 bases. The CDR3 extends over 22 amino acids. Germline assignment: CDR1 GEAIGNYY and CDR2 EKD. The CDR3: CACDTEWGIQPISSWDTRQMFF. The CDR3 DNA reads TGTGCCTGCGACACGGAGTGGGGGATACAACCCATAAGCTCCTGGGACACCCGACAGATGTTTTTC.

Details on this clone: TCRdb shows a much larger clone's protein in place of this DNA's translation, and the two differ at residue 11, likely through a read error; the protein shown is translated from the DNA. The CDR3 DNA is TGTGCCTGTGACACCGTGGGGGTTGCTTTGATAGCACAACTCTTCTTT. As protein: CACDTVGVALIAQLFF. V gene TRDV2 combines with J gene TRDJ2, with a possible D match to TRDD3 (6 bases). Germline V CDR1 and CDR2: GEAIGNYY, EKD. The CDR3 extends over 16 amino acids.

About this clone: The TCRdb protein comes from a much larger clone and disagrees with this DNA's translation at residue 10, likely due to a read error; the protein given here is derived from the DNA. Other DNA sequences from this sample encode an identical CDR3 as well. The V call is TRDV2, the J call TRDJ2; 9 bases fit TRDD3. Per germline, CDR1 GEAIGNYY and CDR2 EKD. The CDR3 is 16 amino acids. Unmatched junction bases numbered 5, after V lost 0 bases and J lost 4 bases. CDR3 amino acids: CACDTLGDSSTAQLFF. CDR3 nucleotide sequence: TGTGCCTGTGACACCCTGGGGGATTCCTCGACAGCACAACTCTTCTTT.

Points on this clone: The TCRdb protein comes from a much larger clone and disagrees with this DNA's translation at residue 4, likely due to a read error; the protein given here is derived from the DNA. The chain employs TRDV2 and TRDJ3; unclear D gene. V lost 5 bases, J lost 1 base, and 17 bases lay in between. Germline CDR1 reads GEAIGNYY; CDR2 reads EKD. The CDR3 extends over 18 amino acids. Written as DNA, the CDR3 is TGTGCCTGTGGCGCGGTGGGTCAATTTTCCTGGGACACCCGACAGATGTTTTTC. The encoded protein is CACGAVGQFSWDTRQMFF.

A word on this clone: A read error is likely here: a far larger clone is one base away. At the DNA level, this CDR3 is encoded by other sequences in the same sample as well. V is TRDV2 and J is TRDJ3; 9 bases are a match to TRDD3. This CDR3 has 18 residues. With 0 bases clipped from V and 2 bases from J, the junction kept 4 bases outside the gene matches. Germline loops: CDR1 GEAIGNYY, CDR2 EKD. The CDR3 region is CACDTVLGDTWDTRQMFF. For the CDR3, the DNA is TGTGCCTGTGACACCGTACTGGGGGACACCTGGGACACCCGACAGATGTTTTTC.

This clone is categorized as medium-sized. The chain employs TRDV2 and TRDJ1; 11 bases map to TRDD3. The CDR3 is 15 residues long. Losses at the gene ends were 3 bases for V and 0 bases for J; bases not matched to a gene: 2. Germline loops: CDR1 GEAIGNYY, CDR2 EKD. The CDR3 loop is CACDWGIRYTDKLIF. The CDR3 DNA follows: TGTGCCTGTGACTGGGGGATACGGTACACCGATAAACTCATCTTT.

This clone was seen more than once but under ten times. A far larger clone is off by one base, so a read error is likely. Within the sample, other DNA sequences also encode this same CDR3. The chain links TRDV2 to TRDJ2; 10 bases are shared with TRDD3. The CDR3 length is 16 residues. The germline gives CDR1 GEAIGNYY, CDR2 EKD. CDR3 bases: TGTGCCTGTGACACCGTGGGGGATACTTTGACAGCCCAACTCTTCTTT. Translation: CACDTVGDTLTAQLFF.

This clone was picked up a small number of times. The TCRdb protein comes from a much larger clone and disagrees with this DNA's translation at residue 4, likely due to a read error; the protein given here is derived from the DNA. The chain has TRDV2 and TRDJ2, with TRDD3 matching over 7 bases. CDR3 length equals 17 residues. CDR1 is GEAIGNYY, CDR2 EKD, per germline. Here the CDR3 reads CACGTVGDHALTAQLFF. As DNA, the CDR3 is TGTGCCTGTGGCACCGTGGGGGACCACGCTTTGACAGCACAACTCTTCTTT.

This clone has a handful of counts. TCRdb's entry gives the protein of a much larger clone, which mismatches this DNA's translation at residue 9, likely from a read error; the protein reported here is translated from the DNA. This chain connects TRDV2 to TRDJ3; the D is unclear. Germline V gives CDR1 GEAIGNYY, CDR2 EKD. V lost 3 bases, J lost 0 bases, and 20 bases lay in between. The CDR3 runs to 20 residues. The CDR3 bases are TGTGCCTGTGACTCCGTGCATCTGTGGACGTACTCCTGGGACACCCGACAGATGTTTTTC. Translated: CACDSVHLWTYSWDTRQMFF.

This clone ranks as medium-sized. This chain uses TRDV2 with TRDJ3; 11 bases map to TRDD3. The CDR3 runs to 18 residues. J lost 0 bases, V lost 2 bases, and 2 bases had no gene match. CDR1 GEAIGNYY and CDR2 EKD come from the germline V gene. The CDR3 nucleotides are TGTGCCTGTGACAAACTGGGGGATAGCTCCTGGGACACCCGACAGATGTTTTTC. It translates to CACDKLGDSSWDTRQMFF.

As concerns this clone: This sequence may be a read error, since a much larger clone differs from it by one base. Other nucleotide sequences from this sample produce the same CDR3. The rearrangement uses TRDV2 and TRDJ3; no reliable D call. The CDR3 contains 17 residues. Per the germline V gene, CDR1 is GEAIGNYY and CDR2 is EKD. CDR3 amino acids: CACDNWADWRDTRQMFF. DNA for the CDR3: TGTGCCTGTGACAATTGGGCGGATTGGCGGGACACCCGGCAGATGTTTTTC.

There are a few counts of this clone. A far larger clone is just one base off, so this is likely a read error. The same CDR3 can be traced to other DNA sequences in this sample. V gene TRDV2 combines with J gene TRDJ3; 11 bases line up with TRDD3. From germline, CDR1 is GEAIGNYY and CDR2 EKD. Unmatched junction bases numbered 3, after V lost 1 base and J lost 2 bases. There are 18 residues in the CDR3. CDR3 residues: CACDTVLGDTWDTRQMFF. The CDR3 region has the DNA TGTGCCTGTGACACTGTACTGGGGGATACCTGGGACACCCGACAGATGTTTTTC.